This is a list of T cell receptor beta chains from one sample in a study of cytomegalovirus exposure and HLA in healthy donors. Assay: immunoSEQ multiplex PCR; the TCRdb copy retains only in-frame clones and omits some. The table has more than 80,000 clones, about 76% seen once. Sample: PBMCs. The receptors shown here come from a human donor in good health. Both conserved end residues are part of each CDR3. D genes are given only for firm matches. Clone size appears in some rows only: once, few, many, or a class for an expanded clone.

abundance: NA
d_gene: NA
v_gene: TRBV19
j_gene: TRBJ2-5
CDR3aa: CASSFSGGETQYF
CDR3nt: TGTGCCAGTAGTTTTAGCGGAGGGGAGACCCAGTACTTC

abundance: few
d_gene: TRBD1
v_gene: TRBV6-5
j_gene: TRBJ2-1
CDR3aa: CASGLSGQGANEQFF
CDR3nt: TGTGCCAGCGGGCTTTCGGGACAGGGGGCCAATGAGCAGTTCTTC

abundance: NA
d_gene: NA
v_gene: TRBV19
j_gene: TRBJ1-1
CDR3aa: CASSSGFGTEAFF
CDR3nt: TGTGCCAGTAGTTCGGGGTTTGGCACTGAAGCTTTCTTT

abundance: NA
d_gene: TRBD1
v_gene: TRBV7-7
j_gene: TRBJ2-5
CDR3aa: CASSQDGTGEKTQYF
CDR3nt: TGTGCCAGCAGCCAAGACGGGACAGGGGAGAAGACCCAGTACTTC

abundance: NA
d_gene: NA
v_gene: TRBV5-4
j_gene: TRBJ2-3
CDR3aa: CASSLVSPGTDTQYF
CDR3nt: TGTGCCAGCAGCTTGGTATCCCCAGGCACAGATACGCAGTATTTT

abundance: NA
d_gene: NA
v_gene: TRBV6-1
j_gene: TRBJ1-3
CDR3aa: CASSRRANSGNTIYF
CDR3nt: TGTGCCAGCAGCCGCAGGGCGAACTCTGGAAACACCATATATTTT

abundance: NA
d_gene: TRBD1
v_gene: TRBV6-6
j_gene: TRBJ1-5
CDR3aa: CASSPTGYSNQPQHF
CDR3nt: TGTGCCAGCAGTCCGACAGGGTATAGCAATCAGCCCCAGCATTTT

abundance: NA
d_gene: NA
v_gene: TRBV6-5
j_gene: TRBJ2-2
CDR3aa: CASSYGGGTGELFF
CDR3nt: TGTGCCAGCAGTTACGGGGGCGGTACCGGGGAGCTGTTTTTT

abundance: NA
d_gene: TRBD2
v_gene: TRBV7-6
j_gene: TRBJ2-5
CDR3aa: CASSREEETQYF
CDR3nt: TGTGCCAGCAGCCGGGAGGAAGAGACCCAGTACTTC

abundance: NA
d_gene: NA
v_gene: TRBV6-1
j_gene: TRBJ1-2
CDR3aa: CASSEGAHYGYTF
CDR3nt: TGTGCCAGCAGTGAAGGGGCGCACTATGGCTACACCTTC

abundance: NA
d_gene: TRBD1
v_gene: TRBV19
j_gene: TRBJ2-3
CDR3aa: CASRKQGATDTQYF
CDR3nt: TGTGCCAGCCGGAAACAGGGGGCCACAGATACGCAGTATTTT

abundance: NA
d_gene: TRBD1
v_gene: TRBV4-1
j_gene: TRBJ1-6
CDR3aa: CASRGTVNSPPHF
CDR3nt: TGCGCCAGCAGGGGGACAGTTAATTCACCCCCCCACTTT

abundance: few
d_gene: NA
v_gene: TRBV4-1
j_gene: TRBJ2-7
CDR3aa: CASSQVEGGLYEQYF
CDR3nt: TGCGCCAGCAGCCAAGTGGAAGGCGGGCTCTACGAGCAGTACTTC

abundance: NA
d_gene: TRBD1
v_gene: TRBV10-1
j_gene: TRBJ1-2
CDR3aa: CASSVRDSRIGYTF
CDR3nt: TGCGCCAGCAGTGTCCGGGACAGCCGCATTGGCTACACCTTC

abundance: NA
d_gene: TRBD1
v_gene: TRBV5-1
j_gene: TRBJ2-2
CDR3aa: CASSLLQGAGELFF
CDR3nt: TGCGCCAGCAGCTTACTACAGGGGGCCGGGGAGCTGTTTTTT

abundance: NA
d_gene: TRBD2
v_gene: TRBV10-3
j_gene: TRBJ2-1
CDR3aa: CAISITSAAAGAYNEQFF
CDR3nt: TGTGCCATCAGCATAACGTCCGCCGCGGCGGGGGCCTACAATGAGCAGTTCTTC

abundance: NA
d_gene: TRBD1
v_gene: TRBV5-5
j_gene: TRBJ2-5
CDR3aa: CASSPGSGQSFWQETQYF
CDR3nt: TGTGCCAGCAGCCCCGGATCGGGACAGAGTTTTTGGCAAGAGACCCAGTACTTC

abundance: NA
d_gene: TRBD2
v_gene: TRBV27
j_gene: TRBJ2-1
CDR3aa: CASSPYPTSGSGNEQFF
CDR3nt: TGTGCCAGCAGTCCTTACCCCACTAGCGGGAGTGGTAATGAGCAGTTCTTC

abundance: NA
d_gene: TRBD2
v_gene: TRBV29-1
j_gene: TRBJ2-2
CDR3aa: CSVVIAGRYTGELFF
CDR3nt: TGCAGCGTTGTAATAGCGGGAAGATACACCGGGGAGCTGTTTTTT

abundance: NA
d_gene: NA
v_gene: TRBV19
j_gene: TRBJ2-2
CDR3aa: CASTPAGLPGELFF
CDR3nt: TGTGCCAGTACCCCGGCTGGACTACCCGGGGAGCTGTTTTTT

abundance: NA
d_gene: NA
v_gene: TRBV4-1
j_gene: TRBJ2-7
CDR3aa: CASSHGSSYEQYF
CDR3nt: TGCGCCAGCAGCCATGGGAGCTCCTACGAGCAGTACTTC

abundance: NA
d_gene: NA
v_gene: TRBV10-3
j_gene: TRBJ2-2
CDR3aa: CAIRAGDRNTGELFF
CDR3nt: TGTGCCATCAGAGCGGGGGACAGGAACACCGGGGAGCTGTTTTTT

abundance: NA
d_gene: NA
v_gene: TRBV6-1
j_gene: TRBJ2-7
CDR3aa: CASSELVFPNEQYF
CDR3nt: TGTGCCAGCAGTGAATTGGTCTTCCCTAACGAGCAGTACTTC

abundance: few
d_gene: TRBD1
v_gene: TRBV10-3
j_gene: TRBJ1-2
CDR3aa: CAISELGQGAGYGYTF
CDR3nt: TGTGCCATCAGTGAACTCGGGCAGGGGGCTGGGTATGGCTACACCTTC

abundance: few
d_gene: TRBD1
v_gene: TRBV7-9
j_gene: TRBJ2-7
CDR3aa: CASSLALTGNEQYF
CDR3nt: TGTGCCAGCAGCTTAGCCTTGACAGGGAACGAGCAGTACTTC

abundance: few
d_gene: TRBD2
v_gene: TRBV5-1
j_gene: TRBJ2-5
CDR3aa: CASSNSAGGETQYF
CDR3nt: TGCGCCAGCAGTAATAGCGCGGGGGGGGAGACCCAGTACTTC

abundance: NA
d_gene: NA
v_gene: TRBV4-1
j_gene: TRBJ1-2
CDR3aa: CASSQESRGGYTF
CDR3nt: TGCGCCAGCAGCCAAGAAAGCAGGGGTGGCTACACCTTC

abundance: NA
d_gene: TRBD1
v_gene: TRBV14
j_gene: TRBJ1-2
CDR3aa: CASRRGTGNGYTF
CDR3nt: TGTGCCAGCAGAAGAGGGACAGGGAATGGCTACACCTTC

abundance: NA
d_gene: TRBD2
v_gene: TRBV4-3
j_gene: TRBJ2-2
CDR3aa: CASSQVRLAGGNTGELFF
CDR3nt: TGCGCCAGCAGCCAAGTTCGCTTAGCGGGGGGGAACACCGGGGAGCTGTTTTTT

abundance: NA
d_gene: NA
v_gene: TRBV6-5
j_gene: TRBJ2-7
CDR3aa: CASSSTNSYEQYF
CDR3nt: TGTGCCAGCAGTTCCACAAATTCCTACGAGCAGTACTTC

abundance: NA
d_gene: TRBD1
v_gene: TRBV10-3
j_gene: TRBJ1-1
CDR3aa: CAISDPDHSQGAMNTEAFF
CDR3nt: TGTGCCATCAGTGACCCCGACCACTCACAGGGGGCAATGAACACTGAAGCTTTCTTT

abundance: NA
d_gene: NA
v_gene: TRBV29-1
j_gene: TRBJ1-2
CDR3aa: CSARTQGGGYTF
CDR3nt: TGCAGCGCCCGAACCCAGGGAGGCGGCTACACCTTC

abundance: few
d_gene: TRBD1
v_gene: TRBV10-2
j_gene: TRBJ1-3
CDR3aa: CASSETGGRTIYF
CDR3nt: TGCGCCAGCAGTGAGACAGGGGGCCGCACCATATATTTT

abundance: NA
d_gene: TRBD2
v_gene: TRBV2
j_gene: TRBJ2-5
CDR3aa: CASTPAGEKETQYF
CDR3nt: TGTGCCAGCACCCCAGCGGGGGAAAAAGAGACCCAGTACTTC

abundance: NA
d_gene: TRBD2
v_gene: TRBV7-7
j_gene: TRBJ2-2
CDR3aa: CASSLGGTIGELFF
CDR3nt: TGTGCCAGCAGCTTAGGGGGGACTATCGGGGAGCTGTTTTTT

abundance: NA
d_gene: TRBD1
v_gene: TRBV27
j_gene: TRBJ1-5
CDR3aa: CASNDRGLNQPQHF
CDR3nt: TGTGCCAGCAATGACAGGGGGCTCAATCAGCCCCAGCATTTT

abundance: NA
d_gene: NA
v_gene: TRBV18
j_gene: TRBJ2-1
CDR3aa: CASSPGTSTNEQFF
CDR3nt: TGTGCCAGCTCACCAGGGACTTCTACTAATGAGCAGTTCTTC

abundance: few
d_gene: NA
v_gene: TRBV7-9
j_gene: TRBJ2-5
CDR3aa: CASSLGLQETQYF
CDR3nt: TGTGCCAGCAGCTTAGGACTCCAAGAGACCCAGTACTTC

abundance: NA
d_gene: NA
v_gene: TRBV4-3
j_gene: TRBJ1-5
CDR3aa: CASSQDAQGSQPQHF
CDR3nt: TGCGCCAGCAGCCAAGATGCCCAGGGTAGCCAGCCCCAGCATTTT

abundance: NA
d_gene: NA
v_gene: TRBV2
j_gene: TRBJ1-5
CDR3aa: CASNRDNQPQHF
CDR3nt: TGTGCCAGCAACAGGGATAATCAGCCCCAGCATTTT

abundance: NA
d_gene: NA
v_gene: TRBV5-1
j_gene: TRBJ2-1
CDR3aa: CASSLLLSFGEQFF
CDR3nt: TGCGCCAGCAGTCTCCTACTTTCGTTTGGTGAGCAGTTCTTC

abundance: once
d_gene: NA
v_gene: TRBV5-1
j_gene: TRBJ1-1
CDR3aa: CASSTLDRVEAFF
CDR3nt: TGCGCCAGCAGCACCCTGGACAGAGTTGAAGCTTTCTTT

abundance: NA
d_gene: NA
v_gene: TRBV1
j_gene: TRBJ1-6
CDR3aa: CTSSQRTGTNSPLHF
CDR3nt: TGCACCAGCAGCCAAAGGACAGGGACTAATTCACCCCTCCACTTT

abundance: NA
d_gene: NA
v_gene: TRBV20-1
j_gene: TRBJ2-7
CDR3aa: CSARTHYEQYF
CDR3nt: TGCAGTGCTAGGACTCACTACGAGCAGTACTTC

abundance: few
d_gene: TRBD1
v_gene: TRBV5-6
j_gene: TRBJ1-1
CDR3aa: CASSLPGGITEAFF
CDR3nt: TGTGCCAGCAGCTTGCCAGGGGGGATCACTGAAGCTTTCTTT

abundance: NA
d_gene: NA
v_gene: TRBV6-5
j_gene: TRBJ1-6
CDR3aa: CASRKDNGNSPLHF
CDR3nt: TGTGCCAGCAGAAAGGACAACGGCAATTCACCCCTCCACTTT